The source of this T cell receptor beta chain is a study of blood T cell repertoires in COVID-19. For the study at large: Samples taken during acute and convalescent COVID-19 were collected in the United States, Italy and Spain.

The CDR3 spans 13 residues. Trimming cost V 1 base and J 9 bases, with 10 bases left between them. Germline CDR1 and CDR2: MGHRA and YSYEKL. This table comes from immunoSEQ multiplex PCR, and its TCRdb copy is limited to in-frame clones, with some not included. This sample has about 98,000 clones, with roughly 80% found just once. The sequence came from a man between 65 and 85 years old with active or convalescent COVID-19. The chain links TRBV4-1 to TRBJ2-1; D might be TRBD1 (6 bases). The sequenced material came from peripheral blood. CDR3 bases: TGCGCCAGCAGCCAAGCCAGGGGCACTGAGCAGTTCTTC. This codes for CASSQARGTEQFF.